The rows below give T cell receptor beta chains drawn from one sample of a study of cytomegalovirus exposure and HLA in healthy donors. Sequencing was performed with immunoSEQ multiplex PCR; in TCRdb, only in-frame clones are kept and a portion is missing. Among approximately 88,000 clones listed, roughly three quarters were seen once. The material sequenced was PBMCs. Receptors were obtained from a man aged 30-40 years in good health and CMV-seronegative. CDR3s leave out the opening cysteine and the closing phenylalanine or tryptophan.

j_call,cdr3_length,v_call,cdr3_aa
TRBJ1-5,11,TRBV6-1,ASAWTVNQPQH
TRBJ2-7,10,TRBV7-6,ASSSYSYEQY
TRBJ2-7,11,TRBV6-4,ASSFSGQFEQY
TRBJ2-3,14,TRBV5-1,ASGLALAGASDTQY
TRBJ1-4,11,TRBV18,ASSDSTGEKLF
TRBJ1-1,11,TRBV7-2,ASSFLVNTEAF
TRBJ1-2,12,TRBV19,ASSIERGRYGYT
TRBJ1-1,12,TRBV30,AWSKTAANTEAF
TRBJ2-7,11,TRBV28,ASSYGQSYEQY
TRBJ1-6,12,TRBV2,ASSVTGARRPLH
TRBJ2-3,11,TRBV2,ASRDSGPDTQY
TRBJ1-1,10,TRBV28,ASSLTQGEAF
TRBJ2-7,15,TRBV4-1,ASSQGLAGGPRNEQY
TRBJ1-5,16,TRBV18,ASSPNGPGQGAFQPQH
TRBJ1-3,13,TRBV18,ASSPTQGSGNTIY
TRBJ2-3,16,TRBV5-4,ASSLGGLGPTASDTQY
TRBJ2-7,15,TRBV29-1,SAEGAGGNSGDYEQY
TRBJ1-1,11,TRBV27,ASSFTGKTEAF
TRBJ2-7,16,TRBV4-1,ASSQQVPTGERSYEQY
TRBJ1-2,12,TRBV28,ASSFPTFSYGYT
TRBJ1-2,13,TRBV11-1,ASSRLGQGVDGYT
TRBJ1-2,12,TRBV6-6,ASTEGARNYGYT
TRBJ1-3,11,TRBV7-9,ASSLRLGNTIY
TRBJ2-1,14,TRBV5-1,ASKVLRGSFYNEQF